This T cell receptor (beta chain) was recovered during a study of graft-versus-host responses after intestinal transplantation. Measured with immunoSEQ multiplex PCR; TCRdb has only the in-frame clones, and not every one. Of 90,000 to 120,000 clones in the sample, around 90% were seen once. In germline, CDR1 is MNHEY, CDR2 SMNVEV (reference sequence). This CDR3 has 13 residues. V gave up 1 base and J gave up 8 bases, with 6 bases separating them. Comment on this clone: Its target is not known.

The sequence derives from a human donor who was the organ donor for an intestinal transplant. The gene calls are TRBV27 and TRBJ1-6; D ambiguous. The sample here was unstimulated CD4+ T cells sorted from spleen or lymph node cells, taken before transplant. Here the CDR3 reads CASSLFLHSPLHF. CDR3 coding DNA: TGTGCCAGCAGTTTATTTTTACATTCACCCCTCCACTTT.